Listed below are T cell receptor beta chains from one sample, sequenced in a study of T-cell memory formation after mild COVID-19. Each CDR3 protein gets one entry after TCRdb re-called the 5' RACE reads with MiXCR. The repertoire holds roughly 200,000 distinct CDR3 sequences, with roughly 17% as singletons. Sequencing input: PBMCs or a T cell subset sorted from them (not recorded which). Every receptor here comes from an adult woman who had mild COVID-19 (a few samples of this study predate the infection). Cell type and time point are not known. The conserved cysteine and the conserved F or W are not part of the CDR3 here.

TRBJ2-5 TRBV20-1 SATGLSQETQY
TRBJ2-7 TRBV28 ASSLGRTYEQY
TRBJ1-1 TRBV29-1 SVRDSEAF
TRBJ2-7 TRBV14 ASSQVAGAYEQY
TRBJ2-2 TRBV9 ASSRVQSPTGELF
TRBJ1-2 TRBV7-9 ASSFAGSGGYT
TRBJ2-1 TRBV5-1 ASSLVAGQGNEQF
TRBJ2-2 TRBV2 ASRGADTGELF
TRBJ1-5 TRBV24-1 ATSDVHETQPQH
TRBJ1-1 TRBV7-2 ASSPPRDSLI
TRBJ2-1 TRBV5-1 ASSLGTGLLNNEQF
TRBJ2-7 TRBV30 AWSVGLASPYEQY
TRBJ2-1 TRBV7-3 ASSLGDSQQF
TRBJ2-7 TRBV19 ASSIRETYEQY
TRBJ1-6 TRBV19 ASSTTGGNSPLH
TRBJ2-1 TRBV20-1 SETRGNEQF
TRBJ2-3 TRBV5-1 ASSFTSGGAGTDTQY
TRBJ2-5 TRBV5-1 ASRLTLGDGTQY
TRBJ2-3 TRBV27 ASSSRTSGSLDTQY
TRBJ1-2 TRBV20-1 SAVTSWHYGYT
TRBJ2-1 TRBV9 ASSVAPLAGTYNEQF
TRBJ2-3 TRBV18 SSSPQRGGEFTDTQY
TRBJ2-1 TRBV24-1 ATSATGTGGYNEQF
TRBJ2-3 TRBV7-6 ASSGILETDTQY
TRBJ1-1 TRBV6-5 ASSDRPNTEAF
TRBJ2-3 TRBV5-1 ASSSGMTTGSTDTQY
TRBJ1-6 TRBV20-1 SARTEGQGNSPLH
TRBJ1-1 TRBV24-1 ATSQGRDTEAF
TRBJ2-7 TRBV20-1 SARGGGGNPRVSEQY
TRBJ2-1 TRBV5-1 ASSLASPNEQF
TRBJ1-6 TRBV5-1 ASNSGSLGSPLH
TRBJ1-1 TRBV12-3/TRBV12-4 ASSLSGQQNTEAF
TRBJ1-6 TRBV5-1 ASSIEQGRDSPLH
TRBJ1-1 TRBV3-1 ASSQGLRAF